Shown below are 9 T cell receptor beta chains from a single sample sequenced in a study of T cells after yellow fever vaccination. TCRdb reprocessed the 5' RACE reads with MiXCR, giving one entry per CDR3 protein. The table has around 150,000 distinct CDR3 sequences, around 7.3% seen once; the top ten hold roughly 2.5%. The starting material was CD4+ T cells sorted from PBMCs, obtained 5 days after the first yellow fever vaccination. All receptors come from a man younger than 35 who received the YFV17D yellow fever vaccine.

This clonotype was detected ten times or more. The chain has TRBV3-1 and TRBJ2-3, with 8 nucleotides matching TRBD2. The CDR3 totals 16 residues. From germline, CDR1 is LGHDT and CDR2 YNNKEL (reference sequence). The V segment lost 3 bases and the J segment 4 bases; nucleotides outside the gene matches: 9. CDR3 sequence (DNA): TGTGCCAGCAGCCATTATAGCGGGGTGCGGGCAGATACGCAGTATTTT. Its translation: CASSHYSGVRADTQYF.

In this sample, this clonotype turned up many times. CDR3 in DNA: TGTGCCAGCAGCCAAGAGGGGGTTGAAGATACGCAGTATTTT. Its translation is CASSQEGVEDTQYF. The V gene is TRBV4-2, the J gene TRBJ2-3, with D perhaps TRBD1 or TRBD2 (5 bases each). Germline V lookup: CDR1 LGHNA, CDR2 YNFKEQ. This CDR3 has 14 residues. With 0 bases removed from V and 5 bases from J, the gap between germline ends came to 9 bases.

There are many counts of this clonotype. This chain connects TRBV4-3 to TRBJ2-2, with a possible D match to TRBD2 (7 bases). There are 15 residues in the CDR3. V dropped 1 base and J dropped 6 bases, with 12 bases sitting between them. Germline loops: CDR1 LGHNA, CDR2 YSLEER. CDR3: CASSQVGGGPGELFF. DNA of the CDR3: TGCGCCAGCAGCCAAGTAGGGGGGGGGCCCGGGGAGCTGTTTTTT.

This clonotype occurred a few times. The V and J genes are TRBV5-4 and TRBJ1-1; TRBD1 is a possible D gene (5 bases). V was shortened by 2 bases and J by 0 bases, with 11 bases between the two germline ends. Per germline, CDR1 SGHNT and CDR2 YYREEE (reference sequence). The CDR3 loop spans 15 amino acids. The CDR3 coding sequence is TGTGCCAGCAGCTTTGACAGCTTCATGAACACTGAAGCTTTCTTT. This codes for CASSFDSFMNTEAFF.

This clonotype was found many times. This CDR3 reads CSARGGTSGQFF. The DNA of the CDR3 is TGCAGTGCTAGAGGGGGGACTAGCGGGCAGTTCTTC. The genes are TRBV20-1 and TRBJ2-1, with 11 bases aligning to TRBD2. Per germline, CDR1 DFQATT and CDR2 SNEGSKA (reference sequence). The trim removed 1 base at V and 12 bases at J, leaving 2 bases unmatched. The CDR3 has 12 amino acids.

This clonotype has a handful of counts. The rearrangement links TRBV7-8 to TRBJ1-1, with D possibly matching TRBD1 (5 bases). Trimming took off 5 bases at V and 0 bases at J, with 10 bases between the two ends. The CDR3 is made up of 14 amino acids. Germline V gene lookup returns CDR1 SGHVS and CDR2 FQNEAQ. DNA for the CDR3: TGTGCCAGCAGCCCGGGACTGTTGAACACTGAAGCTTTCTTT. Amino acid sequence: CASSPGLLNTEAFF.

This clonotype was counted ten times or more. V gene TRBV5-1 combines with J gene TRBJ2-7; 10 nucleotides agree with TRBD1. Germline CDR1 is SGHRS and CDR2 is YFSETQ. CDR3 length: 15 residues. With V trimmed by 3 bases and J by 8 bases, 11 bases remained unmatched. CDR3 residues: CASSSQGQGVEQQYF. CDR3 coding DNA: TGCGCCAGCAGCTCGCAAGGACAGGGGGTTGAACAGCAGTACTTC. Drawing the rest from reference TRBV5-1 and TRBJ2-7, the complete variable domain is KAGVTQTPRYLIKTRGQQVTLSCSPISGHRSVSWYQQTPGQGLQFLFEYFSETQRNKGNFPGRFSGRQFSNSRSEMNVSTLELGDSALYLCASSSQGQGVEQQYFGPGTRLTVT.

In the case of this clonotype: This may arise from a read error, as a much more abundant clone is one base away. The chain recombines TRBV27 with TRBJ2-2; TRBD1 agrees at 8 bases. CDR3 length equals 17 residues. The germline gives CDR1 MNHEY, CDR2 SMNVEV (reference sequence). The CDR3 is CASSTIFRQGWTGKLFF. The CDR3 nucleotides are TGTGCCAGCAGTACGATCTTCAGACAGGGGTGGACCGGGAAGCTGTTTTTT.

The table lists this clonotype with many counts. The chain links TRBV7-2 to TRBJ2-5, with a weak D call TRBD2 (5 bases). CDR1 and CDR2 from the germline V gene are SGHTA and FQGNSA. The CDR3 sequence is 14 residues long. V lost 5 bases and J lost 4, with 14 bases in between. The CDR3 DNA follows: TGTGCCAGCAGCCCCAGGTCACTAGTAGAGACCCAGTACTTC. It specifies CASSPRSLVETQYF.